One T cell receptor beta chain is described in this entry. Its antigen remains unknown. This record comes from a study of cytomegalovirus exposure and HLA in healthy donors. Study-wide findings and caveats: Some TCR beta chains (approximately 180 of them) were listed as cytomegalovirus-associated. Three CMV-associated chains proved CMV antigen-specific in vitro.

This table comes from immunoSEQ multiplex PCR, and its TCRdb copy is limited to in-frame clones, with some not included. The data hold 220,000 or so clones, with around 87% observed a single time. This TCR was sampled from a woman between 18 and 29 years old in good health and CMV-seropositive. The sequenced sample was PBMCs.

CDR3: CASSLRTGTYWPQHF. CDR3 nucleotides: TGTGCCAGCAGCCTCCGGACAGGGACATATTGGCCCCAGCATTTT. This chain connects TRBV27 to TRBJ1-5; TRBD1 matches 8 bases. With V trimmed by 6 bases and J by 9 bases, 13 bases remained unmatched. CDR1 is MNHEY and CDR2 is SMNVEV in the germline V gene (reference sequence). This CDR3 spans 15 amino acids.